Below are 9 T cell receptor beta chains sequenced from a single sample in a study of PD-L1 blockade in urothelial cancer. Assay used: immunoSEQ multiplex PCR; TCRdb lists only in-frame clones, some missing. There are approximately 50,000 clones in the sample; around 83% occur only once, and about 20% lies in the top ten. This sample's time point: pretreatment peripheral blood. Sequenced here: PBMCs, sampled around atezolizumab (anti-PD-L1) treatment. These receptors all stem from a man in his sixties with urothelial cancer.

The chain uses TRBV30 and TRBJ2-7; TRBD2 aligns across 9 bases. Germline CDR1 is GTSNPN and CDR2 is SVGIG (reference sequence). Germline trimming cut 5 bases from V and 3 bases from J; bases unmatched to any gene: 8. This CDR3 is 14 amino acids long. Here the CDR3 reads CAWFPLAGFYEQYF. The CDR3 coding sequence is TGTGCCTGGTTTCCCCTAGCGGGGTTCTACGAGCAGTACTTC.

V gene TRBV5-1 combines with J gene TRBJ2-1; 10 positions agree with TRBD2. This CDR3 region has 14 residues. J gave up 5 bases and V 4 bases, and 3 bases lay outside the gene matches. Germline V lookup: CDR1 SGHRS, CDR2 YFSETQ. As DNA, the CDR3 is TGCGCCAGCAGCATTGGGACTAGCGACAATGAGCAGTTCTTC. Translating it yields CASSIGTSDNEQFF.

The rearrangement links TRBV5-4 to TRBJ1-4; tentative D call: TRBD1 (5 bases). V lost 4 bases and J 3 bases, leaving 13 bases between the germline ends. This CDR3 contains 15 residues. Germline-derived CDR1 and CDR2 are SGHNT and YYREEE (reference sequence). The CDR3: CASSSGGAPNEKLFF. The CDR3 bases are TGTGCCAGCAGCAGTGGAGGGGCACCTAATGAAAAACTGTTTTTT. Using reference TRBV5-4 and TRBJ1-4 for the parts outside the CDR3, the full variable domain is ETGVTQSPTHLIKTRGQQVTLRCSSQSGHNTVSWYQQALGQGPQFIFQYYREEENGRGNFPPRFSGLQFPNYSSELNVNALELDDSALYLCASSSGGAPNEKLFFGSGTQLSVL.

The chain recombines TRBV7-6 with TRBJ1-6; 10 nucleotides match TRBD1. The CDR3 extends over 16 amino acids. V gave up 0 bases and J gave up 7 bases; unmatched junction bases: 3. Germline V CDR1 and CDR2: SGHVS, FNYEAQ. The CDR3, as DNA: TGTGCCAGCAGCTTAGCCCTGGACAGGGGGAATTCACCCCTCCACTTT. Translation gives CASSLALDRGNSPLHF.

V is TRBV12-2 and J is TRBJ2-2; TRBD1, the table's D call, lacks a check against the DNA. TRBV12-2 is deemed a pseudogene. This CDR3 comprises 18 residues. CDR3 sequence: CASRLARGQDTNTGELFF. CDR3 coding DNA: TGTGCAAGTCGCTTAGCGCGTGGACAGGATACGAACACCGGGGAGCTGTTTTTT.

The CDR3 coding sequence is TGTGCCAGCAGCAAAGCACTAGCCCATGGTGGGGAGCAGTACTTC. Translating gives CASSKALAHGGEQYF. This chain joins TRBV21-1 and TRBJ2-7; the table's D call of TRBD2 was not tested on the DNA. TRBV21-1 is described as a pseudogene. This CDR3 has 15 amino acids.

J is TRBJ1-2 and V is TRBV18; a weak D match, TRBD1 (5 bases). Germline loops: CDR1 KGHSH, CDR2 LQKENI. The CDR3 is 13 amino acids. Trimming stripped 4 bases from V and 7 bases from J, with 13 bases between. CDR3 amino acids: CASSQSGGSGYTF. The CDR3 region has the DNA TGTGCCAGCTCACAAAGCGGGGGATCTGGCTACACCTTC. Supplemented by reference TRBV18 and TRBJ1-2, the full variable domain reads NAGVMQNPRHLVRRRGQEARLRCSPMKGHSHVYWYRQLPEEGLKFMVYLQKENIIDESGMPKERFSAEFPKEGPSILRIQQVVRGDSAAYFCASSQSGGSGYTFGSGTRLTVV.

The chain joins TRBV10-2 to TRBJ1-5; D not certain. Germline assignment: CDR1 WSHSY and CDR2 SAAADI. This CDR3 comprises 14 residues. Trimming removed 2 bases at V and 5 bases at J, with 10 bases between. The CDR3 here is CASSEEVDYQPQHF. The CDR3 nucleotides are TGCGCCAGCAGTGAGGAGGTGGATTATCAGCCCCAGCATTTT.

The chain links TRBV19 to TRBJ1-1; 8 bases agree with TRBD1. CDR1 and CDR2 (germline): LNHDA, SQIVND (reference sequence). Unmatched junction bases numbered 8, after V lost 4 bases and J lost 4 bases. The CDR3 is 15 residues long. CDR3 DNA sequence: TGTGCCAGTAGTAGAGCAGGGGGCGGGGGCACTGAAGCTTTCTTT. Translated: CASSRAGGGGTEAFF. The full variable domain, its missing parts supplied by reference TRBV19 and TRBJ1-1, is DGGITQSPKYLFRKEGQNVTLSCEQNLNHDAMYWYRQDPGQGLRLIYYSQIVNDFQKGDIAEGYSVSREKKESFPLTVTSAQKNPTAFYLCASSRAGGGGTEAFFGQGTRLTVV.